Shown below are 16 T cell receptor beta chains from a single sample sequenced in a study of blood T cell repertoires in COVID-19. The assay was immunoSEQ multiplex PCR, and TCRdb's table has in-frame clones only and misses some. Seen here are over 200,000 clones, about 86% observed once, and the top ten hold around 6%. Sequencing was done on a sample of peripheral blood. The receptors were gathered from a man older than 75 with acute or convalescent COVID-19.

The chain is built from TRBV5-4 and TRBJ1-2; the match to TRBD1 covers 8 bases. With V trimmed by 2 bases and J by 4 bases, 1 base remained unmatched. This CDR3 has 13 residues. Germline V lookup: CDR1 SGHNT, CDR2 YYREEE (reference sequence). The CDR3 protein is CASSLQGVYGYTF. CDR3 sequence (DNA): TGTGCCAGCAGCTTACAGGGGGTCTATGGCTACACCTTC.

About this clone itself: The identical CDR3 is also encoded by other nucleotide sequences in the sample. CDR3: CASSSTGTSTDTQYF. Written as DNA, the CDR3 is TGTGCCAGCAGCTCGACAGGGACCAGCACAGATACGCAGTATTTT. This chain uses TRBV7-9 with TRBJ2-3, with 7 bases lining up with TRBD1. The germline V gene encodes CDR1 SEHNR and CDR2 FQNEAQ (reference sequence). The CDR3 is 15 residues long. With V trimmed by 4 bases and J by 0 bases, 4 bases remained unmatched.

This clone occurred a few times. The same CDR3 arises from other DNA sequences in this sample as well. This sequence joins TRBV7-9 and TRBJ2-2, with TRBD1 as a possible D gene (6 bases). V gave up 5 bases and J gave up 3 bases, with 10 bases separating them. This CDR3 contains 14 residues. The germline gives CDR1 SEHNR, CDR2 FQNEAQ (reference sequence). The CDR3: CASSLQGYTGELFF. CDR3 coding DNA: TGTGCCAGCAGCCTACAGGGTTACACCGGGGAGCTGTTTTTT.

This CDR3 is CASSQDGGGFYGYTF. The CDR3 bases are TGTGCCAGCAGCCAAGACGGCGGCGGATTCTATGGCTACACCTTC. The rearrangement uses TRBV3-1 (or the pseudogene TRBV3-2) and TRBJ1-2; D is undetermined. V lost 0 bases to trimming and J lost 4 bases, with 12 bases between them. There are 15 residues in the CDR3. Germline assignment: CDR1 LGHDT and CDR2 YNNKEL (reference sequence).

V gene TRBV6-2 or TRBV6-3 combines with J gene TRBJ2-7; D is perhaps TRBD1 (5 bases). CDR1 and CDR2 (germline): MNHEY, SVGEGT. Deletions cut 4 bases from V and 4 bases from J, with 17 bases between. The CDR3 spans 15 residues. As DNA, the CDR3 is TGTGCCAGCAGTTTCCCGCAGGGTACCCGATACGAGCAGTACTTC. Translating gives CASSFPQGTRYEQYF.

The gene calls are TRBV6-5 and TRBJ2-3; D is possibly TRBD2 (6 bases). V lost 8 bases, J lost 2 bases, and 14 bases lay in between. The germline CDR1 and CDR2 sequences are MNHEY and SVGAGI. This CDR3 is 14 amino acids long. CDR3 protein: CASRVPSVTDTQYF. The CDR3 coding sequence is TGTGCCAGCCGGGTGCCTAGCGTCACAGATACGCAGTATTTT.

This clone was counted between two and nine times. J is TRBJ2-3 and V is TRBV29-1; 8 bases line up with TRBD2. The J segment lost 2 bases and the V segment lost 6 bases, leaving 7 bases of the junction unmatched. The CDR3 is made up of 14 amino acids. The V gene's germline CDR1 is SQVTM and CDR2 ANQGSEA. Written as DNA, the CDR3 is TGCAGCGTGGGCTTAGCGGGGATCACAGATACGCAGTATTTT. This encodes CSVGLAGITDTQYF.

This rearrangement joins TRBV5-1 to TRBJ2-5, with D unresolved. CDR1 and CDR2 from the germline V gene are SGHRS and YFSETQ. The CDR3 has 11 amino acids. The V gene lost 4 bases and the J gene lost 3 bases, with 4 bases spanning the gap. This chain's CDR3 is CASSAKETQYF. The CDR3 nucleotides are TGCGCCAGCAGCGCGAAAGAGACCCAGTACTTC.

V usage is TRBV24-1 and J usage is TRBJ2-1, with D tentatively TRBD2 (5 bases). Germline V gene sequence: CDR1 KGHDR, CDR2 SFDVKD. This CDR3 spans 14 amino acids. V was shortened by 4 bases and J by 4 bases, with 10 bases between the two germline ends. CDR3 loop: CATSDRTFYNEQFF. As DNA, the CDR3 is TGTGCCACCAGTGACCGGACTTTTTACAATGAGCAGTTCTTC.

The CDR3 DNA reads as TGTGCCAGCAGCGCGGGGCTAAGGACCCACGAGCAGTACTTC. Translating it yields CASSAGLRTHEQYF. The chain couples TRBV2 to TRBJ2-7, with D possibly TRBD2 on 6 matching bases. The CDR3 spans 14 residues. Germline CDR1 reads SNHLY; CDR2 reads FYNNEI. Trimming took off 6 bases at V and 5 bases at J, with 17 bases between the two ends.

J is TRBJ2-2 and V is TRBV18; tentatively, D is TRBD1 (5 bases). Trimming took off 3 bases at V and 4 bases at J, with 24 bases between the two ends. The CDR3 is 19 amino acids. Germline assignment: CDR1 KGHSH and CDR2 LQKENI. Here the CDR3 DNA reads TGTGCCAGCTCACCCCCTAACGCCCAAGGGGCGCGAGGCACCGGGGAGCTGTTTTTT. It encodes CASSPPNAQGARGTGELFF.

This clone was recorded once. The CDR3 sequence: CAWQGQGITTDTQYF. CDR3 bases: TGTGCCTGGCAAGGACAGGGGATTACCACAGATACGCAGTATTTT. The chain uses TRBV30 and TRBJ2-3, with 9 bases identical to TRBD1. CDR3 size: 15 residues. CDR1 GTSNPN and CDR2 SVGIG come from the germline V gene (reference sequence). V was clipped by 5 bases and J by 2 bases; unmatched bases: 8.

The chain recombines TRBV19 with TRBJ2-2; tentatively, D is TRBD1 (6 bases). The germline V and J ends were trimmed by 6 bases and 2 bases, with 13 bases remaining between them. The CDR3 consists of 15 residues. Germline V gives CDR1 LNHDA, CDR2 SQIVND (reference sequence). The CDR3 reads CASSPQGSNTGELFF. The CDR3 DNA follows: TGTGCCAGTAGCCCACAGGGTTCTAACACCGGGGAGCTGTTTTTT.

Concerning this clone itself: Germline is not matched at one junction end, which may reflect a read error. V gene TRBV4-1 combines with J gene TRBJ2-7; TRBD2 matches at 14 bases. The germline V gene has CDR1 MGHRA and CDR2 YSYEKL. The CDR3 runs 14 residues. The CDR3 DNA reads TGCGCCAGCAGCCCCGGACTAGCGGGAGGTTCTTGGTCCTTC. Its protein is CASSPGLAGGSWSF.

This clone was seen more than once but under ten times. Here the CDR3 reads CASSRDRVSGYTF. As DNA, the CDR3 is TGCGCCAGCAGCAGGGACAGGGTGAGCGGCTACACCTTC. V is TRBV10-1 and J is TRBJ1-2; 9 bases are shared with TRBD1. Germline lookup yields CDR1 WNHNN and CDR2 SYGVQD (reference sequence). This CDR3 is built from 13 residues. The ends lost 6 bases at V and 8 bases at J; junction bases unmatched: 7.

The table lists this clone with a few counts. The chain employs TRBV6-1 and TRBJ1-1; the D is unclear. The CDR3 is 13 residues long. Between the trimmed V and J ends, which lost 2 bases and 1 base, there was a span of 5 bases. Germline loops: CDR1 MNHNS, CDR2 SASEGT. CDR3 sequence reads: CASSELSNTEAFF. The CDR3 bases are TGTGCCAGCAGTGAACTATCGAACACTGAAGCTTTCTTT.